This T cell receptor (beta chain) was captured by sequencing in a study of radiation and T cells in renal cell carcinoma. Study overall: Nephrectomy followed 15 Gy stereotactic body radiation by 4 weeks. Findings and limits, study-wide: In blood, top tumor clones expanded by 2 weeks, shrinking by 4. No pretreatment tumor biopsies were available for baseline clonotypes.

Time point meaning: baseline pretreatment blood. Treatment given: 15 Gy SBRT to primary tumor, nephrectomy 4 weeks later. After SBRT, blood was collected at 2 and 4 weeks, plus baseline. Unmatched junction bases numbered 9, after V lost 3 bases and J lost 5 bases. Germline-derived CDR1 and CDR2 are LNHDA and SQIVND (reference sequence). The CDR3 is 15 residues long. In its sample, this clone was seen a few times. Its target is not known. Produced via immunoSEQ multiplex PCR; TCRdb's table is partial and in-frame only. The table shows about 160,000 clones, with 88% occurring only once. The TCR comes from a woman in her seventies with renal cell carcinoma. The material sequenced was blood, taken from a patient whose treatment included radiotherapy and nephrectomy. The chain employs TRBV19 and TRBJ2-5; 7 nucleotides align to TRBD2. The CDR3 reads CASSIQGGARETQYF. The CDR3 DNA is TGTGCCAGTAGTATTCAGGGAGGGGCGAGGGAGACCCAGTACTTC.